This TCR beta chain originates from a study of blood T cell repertoires in COVID-19. The overall study: The study drew acute and convalescent COVID-19 samples from the United States, Italy and Spain. T cells, B-cell-depleted T cells, or PBMCs supplied cDNA or gDNA.

Authors' analysis steps: By means of reference gene primer amplification, nucleated cell counts were estimated. Generated by immunoSEQ multiplex PCR, the TCRdb table keeps only in-frame clones and is missing some. V and J calls and clone size are as listed in that table; D and trimming were resolved from the DNA. The table includes around 210,000 clones, around 80% detected once. Trimming pared 2 bases from V and 2 bases from J, leaving 13 bases between. Germline CDR1 reads LNHNV; CDR2 reads YYDKDF (reference sequence). The CDR3 runs to 16 residues. The genes are TRBV15 and TRBJ1-5; D is undetermined. Sequenced: peripheral blood. The TCR comes from a human donor in a cohort sampled during active COVID-19. CDR3 amino acids: CATSRTIVRGNQPQHF. The CDR3 DNA follows: TGTGCCACCAGCAGAACAATTGTGAGGGGCAATCAGCCCCAGCATTTT.